The entry that follows covers one TCR beta chain sequence. Its antigen is unknown. These data originate in a study of beta chain features in type 1 diabetes. Since all of the isolated RNA was reverse transcribed, expressed TCRB transcripts were what got sequenced. Using immunoSEQ multiplex PCR, the repertoire was profiled, and TCRdb retains in-frame clones only, with some absent. The top ten hold about 6.6% of the sample, which has around 320,000 clones, less than 15% seen once. Study-level results: Among patients with Type 1 diabetes, TCRB CDR3s were moderately but significantly shorter in every one of the four CD4+ subsets.

What was sequenced was central memory CD4+ T cells from blood. The receptor comes from a man aged 25 to 40 in good health.

The DNA for the CDR3 is TGCAGCGTTGCCCCCGGCGACGCATCAGATACGCAGTATTTT. Residues: CSVAPGDASDTQYF. The V and J genes are TRBV29-1 and TRBJ2-3; D is unclear. V shed 4 bases and J shed 4 bases, with 15 bases lying between them. The germline V gene encodes CDR1 SQVTM and CDR2 ANQGSEA. The CDR3 contains 14 residues.